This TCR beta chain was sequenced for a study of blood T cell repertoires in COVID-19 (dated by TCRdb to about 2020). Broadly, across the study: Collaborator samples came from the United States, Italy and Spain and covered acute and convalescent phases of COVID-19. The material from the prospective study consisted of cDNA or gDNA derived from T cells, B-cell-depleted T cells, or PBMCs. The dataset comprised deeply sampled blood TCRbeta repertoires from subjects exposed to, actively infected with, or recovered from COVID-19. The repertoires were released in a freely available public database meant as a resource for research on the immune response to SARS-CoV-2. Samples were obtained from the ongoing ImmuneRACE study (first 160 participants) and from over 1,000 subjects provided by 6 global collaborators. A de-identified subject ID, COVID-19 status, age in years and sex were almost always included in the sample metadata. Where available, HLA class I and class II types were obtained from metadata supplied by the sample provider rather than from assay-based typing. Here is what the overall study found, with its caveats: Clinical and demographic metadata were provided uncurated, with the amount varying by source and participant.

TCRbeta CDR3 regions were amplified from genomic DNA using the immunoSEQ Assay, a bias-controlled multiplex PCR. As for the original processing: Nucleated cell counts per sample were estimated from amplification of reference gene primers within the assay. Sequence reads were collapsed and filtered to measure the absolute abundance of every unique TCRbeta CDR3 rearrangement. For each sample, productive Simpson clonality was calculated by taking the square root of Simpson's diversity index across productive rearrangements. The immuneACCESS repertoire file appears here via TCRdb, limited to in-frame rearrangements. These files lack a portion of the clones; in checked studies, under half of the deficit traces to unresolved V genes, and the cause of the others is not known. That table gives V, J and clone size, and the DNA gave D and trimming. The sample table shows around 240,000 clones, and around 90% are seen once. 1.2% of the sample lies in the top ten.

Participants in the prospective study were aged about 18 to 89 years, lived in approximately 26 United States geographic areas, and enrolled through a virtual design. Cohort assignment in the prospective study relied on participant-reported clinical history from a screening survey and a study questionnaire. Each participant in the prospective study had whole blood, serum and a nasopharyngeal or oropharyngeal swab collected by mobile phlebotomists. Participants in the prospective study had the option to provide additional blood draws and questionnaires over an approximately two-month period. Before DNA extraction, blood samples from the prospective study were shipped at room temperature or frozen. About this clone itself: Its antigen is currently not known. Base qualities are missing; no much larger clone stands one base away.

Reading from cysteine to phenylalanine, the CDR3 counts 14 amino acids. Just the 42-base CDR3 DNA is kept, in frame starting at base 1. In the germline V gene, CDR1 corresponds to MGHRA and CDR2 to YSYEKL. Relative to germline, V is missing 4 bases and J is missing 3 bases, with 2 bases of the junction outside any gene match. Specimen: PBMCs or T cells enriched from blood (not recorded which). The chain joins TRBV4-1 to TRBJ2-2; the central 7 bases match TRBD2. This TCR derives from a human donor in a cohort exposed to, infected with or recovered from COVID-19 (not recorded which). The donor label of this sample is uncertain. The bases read TGCGCCAGCAGCCGGCTAGCGGACACCGGGGAGCTGTTTTTT. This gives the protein CASSRLADTGELFF.